This TCR beta chain was captured in a study of cytomegalovirus exposure and HLA in healthy donors. Across the whole study: An early release of data contained some 80 million unique TCRs, which came from HLA-typed donors. For the approximately 400 genotyped donors, 75% to 90% fell within the Caucasian-associated ancestry cluster.

Trimming pared 2 bases from V and 1 base from J, leaving 9 bases between. The germline CDR1 and CDR2 sequences are SEHNR and FQNEAQ (reference sequence). The CDR3 loop spans 14 amino acids. It was with 60 Vbeta and 13 Jbeta primers that the PCR ran. Some clones are missing from TCRdb's copy, which holds only in-frame ones; the method was immunoSEQ multiplex PCR. Among 150,000 to 200,000 clones listed, 65% to 70% were seen once. Sequenced material: PBMCs. The chain uses TRBV7-9 and TRBJ2-7; D perhaps matches TRBD2 (6 bases). The receptor was derived from a man in his thirties or forties in good health and CMV-seropositive. The CDR3 is CASSLPGLSYEQYF. In DNA form, the CDR3 reads TGTGCCAGCAGCTTACCGGGACTTTCCTACGAGCAGTACTTC.